Below, 16 T cell receptor beta chains from the same sample are listed, as sequenced in a study of early T cells in non-severe SARS-CoV-2 infection. TCRdb reanalysed the 5' RACE reads using MiXCR and keeps one entry per CDR3 protein. The sample contains tens of thousands of distinct CDR3 sequences, less than 11% of which appear only once. Material for sequencing was whole blood. The receptor source for this set is an adult who was a healthcare worker with PCR-confirmed SARS-CoV-2 infection or an uninfected control (not recorded which).

This clonotype was found many times. The V gene is TRBV11-2, the J gene TRBJ1-3, with D tentatively TRBD1 (5 bases). Per germline, CDR1 SGHAT and CDR2 FQNNGV. V was clipped by 4 bases and J by 0 bases, with 13 bases between them. This CDR3 is 16 amino acids long. CDR3 DNA sequence: TGTGCCAGCAGCTCGTTGCGGGGCAGCTCTGGAAACACCATATATTTT. It yields the protein CASSSLRGSSGNTIYF. Full variable domain (remainder filled in from reference TRBV11-2 and TRBJ1-3): EAGVAQSPRYKIIEKRQSVAFWCNPISGHATLYWYQQILGQGPKLLIQFQNNGVVDDSQLPKDRFSAERLKGVDSTLKIQPAKLEDSAVYLCASSSLRGSSGNTIYFGEGSWLTVV.

With regard to this clonotype: Sequence at one end of the junction differs from germline and may be a read error. The chain recombines TRBV6-6 with TRBJ1-6; TRBD1 agrees at 7 bases. CDR1 MNHNY and CDR2 SVGAGI come from the germline V gene (reference sequence). The CDR3 spans 14 residues. The CDR3 DNA sequence: TGTGCCTGCAGTTACCGGGACAGTAATTCACCCCTCCACTTT. Translation gives CACSYRDSNSPLHF.

This clonotype was detected many times. The chain joins TRBV12-3 or TRBV12-4 to TRBJ1-5; D unresolved. CDR3 size: 13 residues. V was trimmed by 5 bases and J by 6 bases, leaving 11 bases between them. The CDR3 nucleotides are TGTGCCAGCAGTGCTCCGTTGGGTCAGCCCCAGCATTTT. It codes for CASSAPLGQPQHF.

This clonotype was detected only a few times. V and J are TRBV29-1 and TRBJ1-2, with D hard to call. This CDR3 has 10 amino acids. The germline CDR1 and CDR2 sequences are SQVTM and ANQGSEA. Trimming took 6 bases from V and 8 from J, leaving 10 bases between them. In DNA form, the CDR3 reads TGCAGCGTCTTCATTGCCGGCTACACCTTC. The encoded protein is CSVFIAGYTF.

The chain links TRBV30 to TRBJ1-2; 7 nucleotides agree with TRBD1. The CDR3 consists of 13 residues. With 3 bases clipped from V and 4 bases from J, the junction kept 5 bases outside the gene matches. Per germline, CDR1 GTSNPN and CDR2 SVGIG (reference sequence). CDR3 region: CAWSGQDFYGYTF. In DNA form, the CDR3 reads TGTGCCTGGAGCGGACAGGACTTCTATGGCTACACCTTC.

V usage is TRBV12-3 or TRBV12-4 and J usage is TRBJ1-1, with a weak D call TRBD1 (5 bases). The CDR3 length is 14 residues. Trimming stripped 6 bases from V and 2 bases from J, with 13 bases between. As DNA, the CDR3 is TGTGCCAGCAGGATCGGGACGGCAAACACTGAAGCTTTCTTT. Encoded protein: CASRIGTANTEAFF.

In this sample, this clonotype turned up a few times. The chain couples TRBV7-9 to TRBJ2-1, with 7 bases fitting TRBD1. Unmatched junction bases numbered 2, after V lost 2 bases and J lost 10 bases. This CDR3 region has 12 residues. Looked up from germline, CDR1 is SEHNR and CDR2 is FQNEAQ (reference sequence). CDR3 bases: TGTGCCAGCAGCTTAAGGGGGCCCGAGCAGTTCTTC. Protein product: CASSLRGPEQFF.

This chain joins TRBV29-1 and TRBJ2-3; 7 positions match TRBD1. Losses at the gene ends were 6 bases for V and 5 bases for J; bases not matched to a gene: 11. Per germline, CDR1 SQVTM and CDR2 ANQGSEA. The CDR3 has 14 amino acids. CDR3 DNA sequence: TGCAGCGTCTCCAGGCAGGGGGTGAGAGATACGCAGTATTTT. Translation gives CSVSRQGVRDTQYF.

This clonotype was recorded many times. This chain connects TRBV7-9 to TRBJ2-1; TRBD2 matches at 11 bases. The CDR3 loop spans 16 amino acids. The germline CDR1 and CDR2 sequences are SEHNR and FQNEAQ (reference sequence). Unmatched junction bases numbered 11, after V lost 4 bases and J lost 9 bases. The CDR3, as DNA: TGTGCCAGCAGCTCACTTCTAGGCGGGACTAGCGGTGAGCAGTTCTTC. As protein: CASSSLLGGTSGEQFF.

This clonotype was observed at least ten times. V is TRBV7-2 and J is TRBJ2-3; no clear D gene. The CDR3 contains 12 residues. With 5 bases removed from V and 3 bases from J, the gap between germline ends came to 6 bases. Germline V CDR1 and CDR2: SGHTA, FQGNSA. CDR3 loop: CASSPQTDTQYF. The CDR3 DNA is TGTGCCAGCAGCCCACAGACAGATACGCAGTATTTT.

The sample holds a few counts of this clonotype. This chain joins TRBV4-2 and TRBJ2-3, with 7 bases fitting TRBD2. Germline values: CDR1 LGHNA, CDR2 YNFKEQ. The J segment lost 5 bases and the V segment lost 3 bases, leaving 14 bases of the junction unmatched. The CDR3 totals 17 residues. CDR3 in DNA: TGTGCCAGCAGCCACCATTACCGGGCGGGAGAGAAAGATACGCAGTATTTT. Its protein is CASSHHYRAGEKDTQYF.

The chain employs TRBV6-1 and TRBJ1-4; TRBD1 matches 8 bases. Germline CDR1 MNHNS, CDR2 SASEGT. V was clipped by 3 bases and J by 13 bases; unmatched bases: 10. The CDR3 is 14 amino acids. The CDR3 reads CASSEPGDRLTLFF. For the CDR3, the DNA is TGTGCCAGCAGTGAGCCCGGGGACAGGTTGACACTGTTTTTT.

This rearrangement joins TRBV19 to TRBJ2-5; D perhaps matches TRBD2 (5 bases). Germline CDR1 reads LNHDA; CDR2 reads SQIVND (reference sequence). V dropped 6 bases and J dropped 2 bases, with 13 bases sitting between them. The CDR3 is made up of 14 amino acids. The CDR3 here is CASRIDPGQETQYF. The DNA of the CDR3 is TGTGCCAGTAGGATTGACCCGGGACAAGAGACCCAGTACTTC.

This clonotype was observed at least ten times. This rearrangement joins TRBV10-3 to TRBJ2-7, with D perhaps TRBD2 (5 bases). V lost 3 bases and J 0 bases, leaving 9 bases between the germline ends. Germline CDR1 reads ENHRY; CDR2 reads SYGVKD. This CDR3 contains 14 residues. The CDR3 nucleotides are TGTGCCATCAGTGACTCACGGGACTCCTACGAGCAGTACTTC. This gives the protein CAISDSRDSYEQYF.

Ten or more counts support this clonotype. The chain recombines TRBV20-1 with TRBJ2-5; 7 nucleotides agree with TRBD1. The CDR3 covers 14 residues. Trimming at V came to 5 bases and at J to 1 base, leaving 7 bases not matched to a gene. Germline-derived CDR1 and CDR2 are DFQATT and SNEGSKA (reference sequence). Here the CDR3 reads CSALDRRSQETQYF. In DNA form, the CDR3 reads TGCAGTGCTCTGGACAGGCGAAGCCAAGAGACCCAGTACTTC.

This clonotype was counted only a few times. CDR3 nucleotide sequence: TGTGCCAGCAGTTACAAGGATATTGAAGCTTTCTTT. Protein sequence: CASSYKDIEAFF. The rearrangement uses TRBV6-2 or TRBV6-3 and TRBJ1-1; no clear D. CDR1 is MNHEY and CDR2 is SVGEGT in the germline V gene. Trimming took off 2 bases at V and 7 bases at J, with 8 bases between the two ends. This CDR3 is built from 12 residues.